This T cell receptor beta chain was recorded in a study of blood T cell repertoires in COVID-19. Study as a whole: There were acute and convalescent COVID-19 samples, and they came from the United States, Italy and Spain. The analysed material was cDNA or gDNA that came from T cells, B-cell-depleted T cells, or PBMCs.

As processed by the authors: Amplification of reference gene primers provided the estimated nucleated cell counts. The method was immunoSEQ multiplex PCR; TCRdb's version includes in-frame clones alone and lacks a portion of them. The V and J calls and the clone size are those of that table, but D and trimming were determined from the DNA. The data hold some 110,000 clones, with roughly four fifths observed a single time. This clone was detected only a few times. Looked up from germline, CDR1 is LGHDT and CDR2 is YNNKEL (reference sequence). The CDR3 loop spans 12 amino acids. Deletions cut 1 base from V and 8 bases from J, with 8 bases between.

The rearrangement uses TRBV3-1 (or the pseudogene TRBV3-2) and TRBJ1-2, with D unclear. This receptor was obtained from a man between 65 and 85 years old with acute or convalescent COVID-19. The sample was peripheral blood. CDR3 residues: CASSQGRRGYTF. CDR3 DNA sequence: TGTGCCAGCAGCCAAGGGAGAAGAGGCTACACCTTC.